Listed here is a single T cell receptor (beta chain). The target of this receptor is not known. Base-call qualities are not available, and no considerably larger clone is one nucleotide away. The sample belongs to a study of T cell responses to AZD1222 COVID-19 vaccine (TCRdb year 2021). For the study in its entirety: AZD1222 recipients whose second dose came at about 4 weeks and those whose second dose came at about 12 weeks were combined into one group, since spike-specific TCR depth and breadth did not differ between the two schedules. A total of just over 230 trial participants underwent TCR sequencing, of whom more than 200 had received two doses of AZD1222 and roughly 26 had received two doses of the MenACWY control vaccine. Trial participants were enrolled into age subgroups of 18-55, 56-69 and 70-plus years, which contained roughly 150, 30 and 60 TCR-sequenced participants, respectively. General conclusions and limits of the study: After two AZD1222 doses, both the breadth and the depth of spike-specific TCRs were significantly higher than at day 0 and than in MenACWY recipients. Nearly half of unique spike-specific TCRs reportedly recognized epitopes outside regions mutated in the B.1.351 and B.1.1.7 variants. Because no samples from the day 14 peak response were available, repertoires could be characterized only after the peak T cell response. Conclusions about previously exposed vaccinees are limited, since just five to seven AZD1222 recipients were seropositive for SARS-CoV-2 at baseline. The whole spike protein was spanned by vaccine-associated CD4 TCRs, and dominant responses were seen in regions 160-218 and 743-854. In the small 56-69-year group, the increase in depth fell short of significance, most likely because of low power. Participants were mostly white British and included more females than males, and it was suggested by the authors that clonal diversity may have been underestimated.

The CDR3 regions of human TCRbeta chains were analyzed by immunosequencing. On the study's bioinformatics: TCRs in the repertoires were matched against a reference library of SARS-CoV-2-specific TCRs that had been generated with the MIRA antigen-specificity platform. Breadth meant the fraction of unique TCRs that were SARS-CoV-2-associated, whereas depth meant the fraction of total T cells that were SARS-CoV-2-associated. Using the MIRA data, every spike-specific TCR was mapped to the spike region that the TCR reacted to and assigned to either a CD4 or a CD8 class. Log10-transformed breadth and depth values were compared by one-way ANOVA with Sidak's multiple comparisons tests. What TCRdb holds here is the immuneACCESS table cut down to in-frame rearrangements. Part of the clones is not present; checked against another copy, under half of the missing clones reflect an unresolved V gene, and the others are unexplained. Clone size and the V and J calls come from that table; the DNA yielded D and trimming. The table for this sample lists under 150,000 clones; approximately 90% of them were counted only once. The ten largest clones represent around 0.96% of the sample.

V loses 1 base of germline sequence and J loses 3 bases, and the interval between the two ends is 13 bases. Taken from the germline V gene, the CDR1 and CDR2 loops are SGHTS and YDEGEE. From its cysteine to its phenylalanine, the CDR3 spans 16 amino acids. The kept DNA is CDR3 alone, 48 bases in frame from the first base. The time point tag for this specimen amounts to: baseline before first vaccination. Vaccinee samples came from UK trials COV001 and COV002, including a single-blind randomized controlled phase 2/3 trial of AZD1222 (ChAdOx1 nCoV-19) in healthy adults. Trial participant PBMC samples were collected at day 0 and day 28 after the second dose for TCRbeta chain sequencing.

Material: peripheral blood, obtained on day 0 of AZD1222 vaccination. Here the chain combines TRBV5-8 and TRBJ2-2; TRBD1 is a possible D gene, resting on 6 matching bases. This receptor was obtained from an adult in good health. The DNA sequence is given as TGTGCCAGCAGCTTGCCGGTACAGGGTTACACCGGGGAGCTGTTTTTT. This translates into CASSLPVQGYTGELFF.